The sequence of this T cell receptor beta chain was determined in a study of T cells after yellow fever vaccination. This clonotype was counted at least ten times. Its specificity is not known. This CDR3 has 12 residues. From germline, CDR1 is MNHEY and CDR2 SVGEGT. V shed 7 bases and J shed 4 bases, with 10 bases lying between them. TCRdb re-analysed the 5' RACE reads in MiXCR, keeping a single row per CDR3 protein. The table lists some 320,000 distinct CDR3 sequences, about 10% of them singletons, with approximately 3.3% in the top ten. The study's findings and limits: The secondary T-cell response peaked on day 5, not day 15, but was weaker.

The source is a young man who received the YFV17D yellow fever vaccine. The source was CD4+ T cells sorted from PBMCs, collected 45 days after the yellow fever booster vaccination. The chain carries TRBV6-2 or TRBV6-3 and TRBJ1-1; no reliable D call. CDR3 in amino acids: CASTNGITEAFF. DNA for the CDR3: TGTGCCAGCACCAACGGGATCACTGAAGCTTTCTTT.